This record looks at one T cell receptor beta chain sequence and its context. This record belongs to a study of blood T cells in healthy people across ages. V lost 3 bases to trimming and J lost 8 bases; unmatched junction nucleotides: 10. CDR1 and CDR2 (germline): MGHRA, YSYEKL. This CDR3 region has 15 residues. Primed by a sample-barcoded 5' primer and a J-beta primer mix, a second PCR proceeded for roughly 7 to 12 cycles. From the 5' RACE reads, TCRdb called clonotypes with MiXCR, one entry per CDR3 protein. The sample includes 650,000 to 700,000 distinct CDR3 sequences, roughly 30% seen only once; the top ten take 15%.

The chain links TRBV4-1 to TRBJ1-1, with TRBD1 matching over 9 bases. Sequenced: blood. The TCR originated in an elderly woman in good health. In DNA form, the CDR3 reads TGCGCCAGCAGCCACCCGGGACAGGGCCGCAGGGAAGCTTTCTTT. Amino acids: CASSHPGQGRREAFF.